The T cell receptor beta chain under discussion was sequenced for a study of shared clonotypes between healthy human individuals. Notes on this clone: What it binds is unknown.

Study-level points and caveats: Despite large depth, rarefaction showed incomplete sorted-subset sequencing.

Germline loops: CDR1 GTSNPN, CDR2 SVGIG (reference sequence). The CDR3 spans 13 residues. Trimming removed 6 bases at V and 4 bases at J, with 15 bases between. Splitting of each subset's genomic DNA was done evenly across several immunoSEQ plates. The data were produced by immunoSEQ multiplex PCR, yet TCRdb's version contains in-frame clones alone and is incomplete. The sample records fewer than 1.8 million clones, around 98.5% being singletons. Sample: naive CD4+ T cells sorted from blood. Stated subset: CD45RA+ positively selected. The chain carries TRBV30 and TRBJ1-1, with D possibly TRBD1 on 5 matching bases. This receptor was identified in a man aged 30 to 45 in good health. The CDR3 sequence: CACSGLTGTEAFF. CDR3 in DNA: TGTGCCTGTTCGGGACTGACGGGCACTGAAGCTTTCTTT.